One and the same sample provided the 6 T cell receptor beta chains below, sequenced in a study of T cells in Graves' hyperthyroidism and ophthalmopathy. Amplification of TCR beta CDR3 regions used RNA as the template. During a first-round RT-PCR of the TCR CDR3, the HTBI primer set was used. TCRdb itself ran the multiplex PCR reads through MiXCR, one entry per CDR3 protein. The sample contains hundreds of thousands of distinct CDR3 sequences, about 15% of which appear only once. Sample: blood. Source of these receptors: a woman aged 30 to 39 with Graves' hyperthyroidism.

This clonotype was observed a handful of times. The rearrangement links TRBV29-1 to TRBJ1-1; D is perhaps TRBD1 (5 bases). CDR1 is SQVTM, CDR2 ANQGSEA, per germline. The CDR3 sequence is 18 residues long. V was pared by 4 bases and J by 1 base, with 25 bases between. CDR3 loop: CSVVGGRGVRPTNTEAFF. The CDR3 DNA is TGCAGCGTTGTGGGGGGGAGAGGGGTCCGACCAACGAACACTGAAGCTTTCTTT. The full variable domain, in which reference TRBV29-1 and TRBJ1-1 provide the parts outside the CDR3, is SAVISQKPSRDICQRGTSLTIQCQVDSQVTMMFWYRQQPGQSLTLIATANQGSEATYESGFVIDKFPISRPNLTFSTLTVSNMSPEDSSIYLCSVVGGRGVRPTNTEAFFGQGTRLTVV.

In regard to this clonotype: A read error may account for a junction end that differs from germline. This chain joins TRBV11-2 and TRBJ2-1; D is uncertain. The CDR3 spans 15 residues. Germline CDR1 SGHAT, CDR2 FQNNGV. Written as DNA, the CDR3 is TGTGCCGGCAGCCACCCAATCTCTCGAGAATATAAGCAGTTCTTC. It encodes CAGSHPISREYKQFF.

This clonotype appeared many times. CDR3 amino acids: CASSLEGVPNTEAFF. The CDR3 region has the DNA TGCGCCAGCAGCTTGGAGGGAGTTCCGAACACTGAAGCTTTCTTT. The chain has TRBV5-1 and TRBJ1-1, with D unclear. CDR3 length equals 15 residues. V was trimmed by 0 bases and J by 1 base, leaving 10 bases between them. The germline gives CDR1 SGHRS, CDR2 YFSETQ. The full variable domain, in which reference TRBV5-1 and TRBJ1-1 provide the parts outside the CDR3, is KAGVTQTPRYLIKTRGQQVTLSCSPISGHRSVSWYQQTPGQGLQFLFEYFSETQRNKGNFPGRFSGRQFSNSRSEMNVSTLELGDSALYLCASSLEGVPNTEAFFGQGTRLTVV.

The chain uses TRBV7-2 and TRBJ1-4; possibly TRBD1 for D (6 bases). The CDR3 runs to 15 residues. CDR1 is SGHTA, CDR2 FQGNSA, per germline. Trimming pared 3 bases from V and 2 bases from J, leaving 10 bases between. As DNA, the CDR3 is TGTGCCAGCAGCTTTGGGGGCAGGACTAATGAAAAACTGTTTTTT. Amino acids: CASSFGGRTNEKLFF.

This clonotype was found many times. The chain carries TRBV20-1 and TRBJ2-7, with 14 bases that match TRBD2. With 3 bases clipped from V and 7 bases from J, the junction kept 8 bases outside the gene matches. In germline, CDR1 is DFQATT, CDR2 SNEGSKA (reference sequence). The CDR3 consists of 15 residues. CDR3: CSASLGLAGEREQYF. CDR3 nucleotides: TGCAGTGCTAGTCTGGGACTAGCGGGAGAGCGGGAGCAGTACTTC.

About this clonotype: This sequence may be a read error, since a much larger clone differs from it by one base. V is TRBV4-3 and J is TRBJ1-1, with TRBD1 matching 9 bases. The CDR3 is made up of 15 amino acids. Germline lookup yields CDR1 LGHNA and CDR2 YSLEER. V gave up 0 bases and J gave up 1 base; unmatched junction bases: 0. The CDR3 here is CASSQEDRGNTEAFF. The CDR3 DNA sequence: TGCGCCAGCAGCCAAGAGGACAGGGGGAACACTGAAGCTTTCTTT.